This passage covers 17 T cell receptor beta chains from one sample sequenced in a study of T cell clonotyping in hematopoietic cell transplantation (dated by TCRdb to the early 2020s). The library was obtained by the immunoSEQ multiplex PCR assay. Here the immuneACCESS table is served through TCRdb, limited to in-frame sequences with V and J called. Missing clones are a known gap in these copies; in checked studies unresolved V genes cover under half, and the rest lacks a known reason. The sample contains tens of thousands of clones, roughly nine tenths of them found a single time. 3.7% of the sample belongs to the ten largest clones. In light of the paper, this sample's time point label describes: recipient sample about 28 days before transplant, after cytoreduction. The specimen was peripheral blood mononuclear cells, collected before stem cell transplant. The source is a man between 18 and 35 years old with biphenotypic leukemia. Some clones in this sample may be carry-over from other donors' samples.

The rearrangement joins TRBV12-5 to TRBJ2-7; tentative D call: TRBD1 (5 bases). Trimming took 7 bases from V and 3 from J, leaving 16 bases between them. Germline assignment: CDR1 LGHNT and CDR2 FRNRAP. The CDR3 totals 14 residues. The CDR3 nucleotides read TGTGCTAGTGTTACCCAGGGTGTCCACTACGAGCAGTACTTC. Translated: CASVTQGVHYEQYF.

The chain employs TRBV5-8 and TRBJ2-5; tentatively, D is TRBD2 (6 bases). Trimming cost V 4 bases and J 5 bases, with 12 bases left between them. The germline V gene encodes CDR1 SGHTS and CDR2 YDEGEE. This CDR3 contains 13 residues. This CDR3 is CASSHSGGETQYF. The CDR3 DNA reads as TGTGCCAGCAGCCATAGCGGAGGGGAGACCCAGTACTTC.

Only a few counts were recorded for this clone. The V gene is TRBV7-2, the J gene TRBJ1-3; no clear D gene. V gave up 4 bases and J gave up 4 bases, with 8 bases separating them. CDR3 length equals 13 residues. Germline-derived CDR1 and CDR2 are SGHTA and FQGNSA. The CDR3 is CASSSLGGNTIYF. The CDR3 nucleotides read TGTGCCAGCAGCTCGCTAGGAGGAAACACCATATATTTT.

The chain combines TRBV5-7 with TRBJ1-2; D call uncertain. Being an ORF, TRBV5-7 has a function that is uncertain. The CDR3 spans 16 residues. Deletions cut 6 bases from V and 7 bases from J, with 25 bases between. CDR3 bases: TGTGCCAGCAACCCGCCTTATTCCTCAATAACTGGTGGCTACACCTTC. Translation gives CASNPPYSSITGGYTF.

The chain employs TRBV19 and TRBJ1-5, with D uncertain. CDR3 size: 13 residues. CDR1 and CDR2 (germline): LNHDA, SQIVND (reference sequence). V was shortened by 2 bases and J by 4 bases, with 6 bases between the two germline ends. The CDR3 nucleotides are TGTGCCAGTAGTATAACGTCTAATCAGCCCCAGCATTTT. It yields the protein CASSITSNQPQHF.

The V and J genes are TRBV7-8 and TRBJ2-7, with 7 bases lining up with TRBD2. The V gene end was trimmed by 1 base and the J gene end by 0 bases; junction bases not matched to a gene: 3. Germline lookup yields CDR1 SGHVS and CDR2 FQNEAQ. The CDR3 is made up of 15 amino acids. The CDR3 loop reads CASSLGGGSSYEQYF. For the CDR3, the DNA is TGTGCCAGCAGCTTAGGCGGGGGTAGCTCCTACGAGCAGTACTTC.

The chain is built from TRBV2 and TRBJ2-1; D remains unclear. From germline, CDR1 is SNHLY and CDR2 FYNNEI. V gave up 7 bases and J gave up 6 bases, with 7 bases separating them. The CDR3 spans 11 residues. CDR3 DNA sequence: TGTGCCAGCATTAGAACCAATGAGCAGTTCTTC. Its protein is CASIRTNEQFF. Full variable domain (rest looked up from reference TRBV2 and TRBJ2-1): EPEVTQTPSHQVTQMGQEVILRCVPISNHLYFYWYRQILGQKVEFLVSFYNNEISEKSEIFDDQFSVERPDGSNFTLKIRSTKLEDSAMYFCASIRTNEQFFGPGTRLTVL.

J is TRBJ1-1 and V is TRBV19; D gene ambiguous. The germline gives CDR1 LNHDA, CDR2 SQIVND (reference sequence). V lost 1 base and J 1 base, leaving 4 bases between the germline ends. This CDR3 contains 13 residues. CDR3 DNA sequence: TGTGCCAGTAGTATAGGTAAGAACACTGAAGCTTTCTTT. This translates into CASSIGKNTEAFF.

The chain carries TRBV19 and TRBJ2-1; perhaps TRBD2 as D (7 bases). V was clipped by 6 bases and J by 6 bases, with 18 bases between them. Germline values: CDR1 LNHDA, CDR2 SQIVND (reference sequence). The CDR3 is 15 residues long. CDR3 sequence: CASRSPGGRSNEQFF. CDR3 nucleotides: TGTGCCAGTAGAAGTCCCGGGGGGCGCTCCAATGAGCAGTTCTTC.

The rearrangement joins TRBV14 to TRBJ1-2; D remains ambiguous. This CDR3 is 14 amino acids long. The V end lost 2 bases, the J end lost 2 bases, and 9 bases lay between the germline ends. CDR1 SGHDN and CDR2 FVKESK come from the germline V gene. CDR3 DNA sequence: TGTGCCAGCAGCCAAATAGGAGCCAACTATGGCTACACCTTC. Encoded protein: CASSQIGANYGYTF. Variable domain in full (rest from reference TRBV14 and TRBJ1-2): EAGVTQFPSHSVIEKGQTVTLRCDPISGHDNLYWYRRVMGKEIKFLLHFVKESKQDESGMPNNRFLAERTGGTYSTLKVQPAELEDSGVYFCASSQIGANYGYTFGSGTRLTVV.

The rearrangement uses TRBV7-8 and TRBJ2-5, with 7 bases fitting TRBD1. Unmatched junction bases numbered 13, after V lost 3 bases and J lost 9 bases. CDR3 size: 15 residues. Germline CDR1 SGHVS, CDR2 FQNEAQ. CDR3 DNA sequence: TGTGCCAGCAGCTTGCAGACAGGGACCCTGTCGGCCCAGTACTTC. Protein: CASSLQTGTLSAQYF. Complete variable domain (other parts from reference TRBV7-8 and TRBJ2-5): GAGVSQSPRYKVAKRGQDVALRCDPISGHVSLFWYQQALGQGPEFLTYFQNEAQLDKSGLPSDRFFAERPEGSVSTLKIQRTQQEDSAVYLCASSLQTGTLSAQYFGPGTRLLVL.

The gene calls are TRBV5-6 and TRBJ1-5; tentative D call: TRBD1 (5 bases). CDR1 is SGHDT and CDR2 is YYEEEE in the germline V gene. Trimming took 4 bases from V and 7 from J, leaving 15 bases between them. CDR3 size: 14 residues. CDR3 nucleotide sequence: TGTGCCAGCAGCCTCCGGGGCTTAGACCAGCCCCAGCATTTT. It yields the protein CASSLRGLDQPQHF.

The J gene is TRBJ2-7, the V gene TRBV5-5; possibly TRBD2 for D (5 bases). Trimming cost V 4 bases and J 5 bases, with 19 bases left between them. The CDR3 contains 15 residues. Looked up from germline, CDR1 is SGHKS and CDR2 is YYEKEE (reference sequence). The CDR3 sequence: CASSQRHEGLDEQYF. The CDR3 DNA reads TGTGCCAGCAGCCAGCGGCACGAGGGCCTAGACGAGCAGTACTTC.

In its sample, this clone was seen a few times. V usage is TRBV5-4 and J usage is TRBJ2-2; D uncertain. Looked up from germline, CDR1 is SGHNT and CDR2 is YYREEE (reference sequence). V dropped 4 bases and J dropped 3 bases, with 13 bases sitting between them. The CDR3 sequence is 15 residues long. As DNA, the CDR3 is TGTGCCAGCAGCAGTGCGACTCTTTACACCGGGGAGCTGTTTTTT. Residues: CASSSATLYTGELFF. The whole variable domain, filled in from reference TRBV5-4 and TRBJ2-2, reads ETGVTQSPTHLIKTRGQQVTLRCSSQSGHNTVSWYQQALGQGPQFIFQYYREEENGRGNFPPRFSGLQFPNYSSELNVNALELDDSALYLCASSSATLYTGELFFGEGSRLTVL.

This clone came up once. The CDR3 nucleotides read TGTGCCAGCAGCTTAGATAAGGACGAGCAGTACTTC. Translating it yields CASSLDKDEQYF. V usage is TRBV11-3 and J usage is TRBJ2-7; D remains ambiguous. Per the germline V gene, CDR1 is SGHNT and CDR2 is YENEEA. V was clipped by 0 bases and J by 5 bases, with 5 bases between them. The CDR3 has 12 amino acids.

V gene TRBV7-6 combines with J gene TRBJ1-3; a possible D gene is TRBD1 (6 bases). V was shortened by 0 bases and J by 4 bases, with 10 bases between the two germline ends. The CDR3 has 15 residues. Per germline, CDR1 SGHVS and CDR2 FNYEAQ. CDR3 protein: CASSLAYTGGNTIYF. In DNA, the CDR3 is TGTGCCAGCAGCTTAGCGTACACAGGGGGAAACACCATATATTTT. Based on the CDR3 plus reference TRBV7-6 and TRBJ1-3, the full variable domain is GAGVSQSPRYKVTKRGQDVALRCDPISGHVSLYWYRQALGQGPEFLTYFNYEAQQDKSGLPNDRFSAERPEGSISTLTIQRTEQRDSAMYRCASSLAYTGGNTIYFGEGSWLTVV.

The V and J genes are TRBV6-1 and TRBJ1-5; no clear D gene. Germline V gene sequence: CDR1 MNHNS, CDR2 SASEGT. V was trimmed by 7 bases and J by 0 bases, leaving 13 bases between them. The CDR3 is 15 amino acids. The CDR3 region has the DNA TGTGCCAGCACGAACGGGTTTTCTAGCAATCAGCCCCAGCATTTT. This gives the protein CASTNGFSSNQPQHF.